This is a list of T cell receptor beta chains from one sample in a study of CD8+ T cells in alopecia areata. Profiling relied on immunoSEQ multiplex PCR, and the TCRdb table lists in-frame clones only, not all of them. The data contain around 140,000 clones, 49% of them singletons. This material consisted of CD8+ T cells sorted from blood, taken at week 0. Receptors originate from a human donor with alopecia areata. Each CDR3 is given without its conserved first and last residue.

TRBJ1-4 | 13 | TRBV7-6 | ASSLHARGGEKLF
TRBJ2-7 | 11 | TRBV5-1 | ASRPEGSYEQY
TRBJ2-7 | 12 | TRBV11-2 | ASSLGAGRYEQY
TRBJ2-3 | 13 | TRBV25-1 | ASSRLAGDTDTQY
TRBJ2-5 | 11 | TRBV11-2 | ASSLPGLETQY
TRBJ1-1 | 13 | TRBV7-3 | ASSRTGEGNTEAF
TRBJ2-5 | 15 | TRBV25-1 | ASSELEGGDLEETQY
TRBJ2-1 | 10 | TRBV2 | ASSEEINEQF
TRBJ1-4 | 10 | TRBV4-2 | ASSHLSEKLF
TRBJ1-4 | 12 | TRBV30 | AWSVGQGVEKLF
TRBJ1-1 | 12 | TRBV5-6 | ASSFAGARTEAF
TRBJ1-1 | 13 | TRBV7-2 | ASSLKPWGRTEAF
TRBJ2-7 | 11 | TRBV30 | AWARGTGYEQY
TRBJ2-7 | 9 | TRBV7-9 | ASSLQVEQY
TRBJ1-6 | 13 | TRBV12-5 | ASGPEGRYNSPLH
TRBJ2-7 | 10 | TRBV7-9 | ASSPGGAEQY
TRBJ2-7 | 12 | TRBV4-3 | ASSQDGGTYEQY
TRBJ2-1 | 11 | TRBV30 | AWTTDNSYEQF
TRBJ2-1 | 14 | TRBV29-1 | SAEGGGTSSYNEQF
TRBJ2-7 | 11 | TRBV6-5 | ASSYTGSYEQY
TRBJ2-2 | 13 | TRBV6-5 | ASSYGGGETGELF
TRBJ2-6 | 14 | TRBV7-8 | ASSSRGSAGANVLT
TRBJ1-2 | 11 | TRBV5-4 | ASSPGTAYGYT
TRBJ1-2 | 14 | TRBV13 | ASSLYALTGVDGYT
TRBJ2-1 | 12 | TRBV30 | AWSGLGGGNEQF
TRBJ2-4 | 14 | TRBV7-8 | ASSLAGLAVGNIQY
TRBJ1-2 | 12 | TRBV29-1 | SVKERQTNYGYT
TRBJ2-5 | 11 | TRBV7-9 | ASNGGNQETQY
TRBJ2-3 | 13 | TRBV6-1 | ASRTGTRDTDTQY
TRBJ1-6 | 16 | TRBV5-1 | ASSHGQGVSNDDSPLH
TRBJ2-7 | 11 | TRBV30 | AWSSLLGGEQY
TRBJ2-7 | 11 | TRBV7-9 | ASSLQTSYEQY
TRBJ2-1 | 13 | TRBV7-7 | ASSLSGVSYNEQF
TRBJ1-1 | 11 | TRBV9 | ASSAGANTEAF
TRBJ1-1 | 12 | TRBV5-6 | ASSLHGMNTEAF
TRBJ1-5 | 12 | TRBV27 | ANTTGARNQPQH
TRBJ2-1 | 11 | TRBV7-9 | ASSPQVYNEQF
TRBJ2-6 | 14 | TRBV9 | ASSDDRLSGANVLT
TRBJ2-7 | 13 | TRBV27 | ASSLVPGQGTEQY
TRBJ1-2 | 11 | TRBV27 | ASSLDWSYGYT
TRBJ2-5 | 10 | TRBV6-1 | ASRLEQETQY
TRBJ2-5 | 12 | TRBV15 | ATSRKAGYETQY